Listed here are 32 T cell receptor beta chains from one sample, sequenced in a study of cytomegalovirus exposure and HLA in healthy donors. The table came from immunoSEQ multiplex PCR; TCRdb's copy has only in-frame clones and leaves some out. The table includes about 170,000 clones, less than 90% detected once. Sequencing was performed on PBMCs. These receptors all come from a woman aged 25 to 39 in good health and CMV-seronegative.

This chain uses TRBV23-1 with TRBJ2-4; D perhaps matches TRBD1 (6 bases). TRBV23-1 is marked as an open reading frame, function uncertain. The V end lost 6 bases, the J end lost 3 bases, and 18 bases lay between the germline ends. CDR3 size: 16 residues. The CDR3: CASSLRSGVVKNIQYF. The CDR3, as DNA: TGCGCCAGCAGCCTACGGTCAGGGGTCGTCAAAAACATTCAGTACTTC.

This clone is a singleton in its sample. The V and J genes are TRBV13 and TRBJ2-1; 10 bases are shared with TRBD2. V lost 4 bases to trimming and J lost 5 bases; unmatched junction nucleotides: 11. The CDR3 spans 17 residues. Germline V lookup: CDR1 PRHDT, CDR2 FYEKMQ (reference sequence). This CDR3 reads CASSSQVQREGHNEQFF. CDR3 nucleotide sequence: TGTGCCAGCAGCTCCCAGGTACAGCGGGAGGGCCACAATGAGCAGTTCTTC.

The V call is TRBV28, the J call TRBJ2-5; D not resolved. The CDR3 is 14 amino acids. V lost 5 bases and J 3 bases, leaving 13 bases between the germline ends. Germline V gene data show CDR1 as MDHEN and CDR2 as SYDVKM. The CDR3 sequence is CASSPFGGEETQYF. In nucleotides, the CDR3 is TGTGCCAGCAGTCCTTTCGGTGGGGAAGAGACCCAGTACTTC.

J is TRBJ1-1 and V is TRBV29-1, with D perhaps TRBD1 (5 bases). The V gene's germline CDR1 is SQVTM and CDR2 ANQGSEA. The CDR3 has 12 residues. Deletions cut 6 bases from V and 2 bases from J, with 10 bases between. The CDR3 is CSVRGPNTEAFF. CDR3 nucleotides: TGCAGCGTACGGGGACCCAACACTGAAGCTTTCTTT. Variable domain in full (rest from reference TRBV29-1 and TRBJ1-1): SAVISQKPSRDICQRGTSLTIQCQVDSQVTMMFWYRQQPGQSLTLIATANQGSEATYESGFVIDKFPISRPNLTFSTLTVSNMSPEDSSIYLCSVRGPNTEAFFGQGTRLTVV.

The J gene is TRBJ2-7, the V gene TRBV2, with 10 bases that match TRBD1. The CDR3 consists of 15 residues. Germline values: CDR1 SNHLY, CDR2 FYNNEI. The trim removed 4 bases at V and 5 bases at J, leaving 8 bases unmatched. In DNA form, the CDR3 reads TGTGCCAGCAGTGGGATAGACAGGGGGCTAAACGAGCAGTACTTC. Translation gives CASSGIDRGLNEQYF.

This clone has a count of ten or more. This chain connects TRBV28 to TRBJ1-4, with 7 bases aligning to TRBD1. V shed 2 bases, J shed 7 bases, and the junction held 10 bases outside the gene matches. Germline CDR1 and CDR2: MDHEN and SYDVKM. The CDR3 loop spans 16 amino acids. In DNA form, the CDR3 reads TGTGCCAGCAGTTTACCCCGACCAGGGGGGTCTGAAAAACTGTTTTTT. As protein: CASSLPRPGGSEKLFF.

The V and J genes are TRBV4-3 and TRBJ2-1; 12 nucleotides align to TRBD2. This CDR3 comprises 16 residues. In germline, CDR1 is LGHNA, CDR2 YSLEER. V was pared by 1 base and J by 8 bases, with 6 bases of the junction left unmatched. DNA for the CDR3: TGCGCCAGCAGCCAAGTACTAGCGGGAGGTTTTTATGAGCAGTTCTTC. As protein: CASSQVLAGGFYEQFF.

In this sample, this clone turned up a few times. This sequence joins TRBV11-2 and TRBJ2-7; maybe TRBD1 (5 bases). The CDR3 spans 17 residues. Trimming took off 1 base at V and 5 bases at J, with 21 bases between the two ends. Germline CDR1 is SGHAT and CDR2 is FQNNGV. The CDR3 DNA sequence: TGTGCCAGCAGCTTAGGGCCCTCGGGCAGGGTACGGGACGAGCAGTACTTC. Residues: CASSLGPSGRVRDEQYF.

This clone was found once. CDR3: CASSYGTWSSYEQYF. In DNA form, the CDR3 reads TGTGCCAGCAGCTATGGGACATGGAGCTCCTACGAGCAGTACTTC. The chain is built from TRBV7-8 and TRBJ2-7, with a tentative D call TRBD1 (6 bases). Germline loops: CDR1 SGHVS, CDR2 FQNEAQ. V was shortened by 4 bases and J by 0 bases, with 13 bases between the two germline ends. There are 15 residues in the CDR3.

The V call is TRBV7-6, the J call TRBJ2-7; the D gene is possibly TRBD2 (6 bases). The CDR3 covers 15 residues. V gave up 1 base and J gave up 3 bases, with 13 bases separating them. The germline V gene has CDR1 SGHVS and CDR2 FNYEAQ. The CDR3 loop reads CASSLDPGTLYEQYF. Here the CDR3 DNA reads TGTGCCAGCAGCTTAGATCCCGGGACTCTCTACGAGCAGTACTTC.

V is TRBV7-6 and J is TRBJ2-1; 7 bases are shared with TRBD2. This CDR3 has 15 residues. CDR1 and CDR2 (germline): SGHVS, FNYEAQ. With V trimmed by 5 bases and J by 0 bases, 4 bases remained unmatched. The CDR3 region is CASSQLATSYNEQFF. The CDR3 nucleotides read TGTGCCAGCAGCCAACTAGCGACCTCCTACAATGAGCAGTTCTTC. Supplemented by reference TRBV7-6 and TRBJ2-1, the full variable domain reads GAGVSQSPRYKVTKRGQDVALRCDPISGHVSLYWYRQALGQGPEFLTYFNYEAQQDKSGLPNDRFSAERPEGSISTLTIQRTEQRDSAMYRCASSQLATSYNEQFFGPGTRLTVL.

This chain connects TRBV29-1 to TRBJ2-1, with D hard to call. Germline V lookup: CDR1 SQVTM, CDR2 ANQGSEA. This CDR3 is 14 amino acids long. Trimming stripped 4 bases from V and 4 bases from J, with 14 bases between. In nucleotides, the CDR3 is TGCAGCGTTGTTATGGCGGAACCTTACAATGAGCAGTTCTTC. Translation gives CSVVMAEPYNEQFF.

The rearrangement joins TRBV7-9 to TRBJ1-1, with a weak D call TRBD1 (5 bases). Looked up from germline, CDR1 is SEHNR and CDR2 is FQNEAQ (reference sequence). The V and J ends lost 5 bases and 4 bases respectively, with 11 bases between them. This CDR3 spans 13 amino acids. This CDR3 reads CASSGQVVTEAFF. DNA for the CDR3: TGTGCCAGCAGCGGACAAGTTGTCACTGAAGCTTTCTTT. Full variable domain (outside the CDR3, taken from reference TRBV7-9 and TRBJ1-1): DTGVSQNPRHKITKRGQNVTFRCDPISEHNRLYWYRQTLGQGPEFLTYFQNEAQLEKSRLLSDRFSAERPKGSFSTLEIQRTEQGDSAMYLCASSGQVVTEAFFGQGTRLTVV.

The chain links TRBV7-9 to TRBJ2-1; 12 bases line up with TRBD2. The CDR3 spans 19 residues. The germline V gene encodes CDR1 SEHNR and CDR2 FQNEAQ (reference sequence). Germline trimming cut 1 base from V and 4 bases from J; bases unmatched to any gene: 11. The CDR3 nucleotides read TGTGCCAGCAGCTTAGGGACTAGCGGGAATAGTCCCCTATACAATGAGCAGTTCTTC. As protein: CASSLGTSGNSPLYNEQFF.

The chain carries TRBV28 and TRBJ1-2; 10 bases agree with TRBD1. The CDR3 totals 13 residues. Germline-derived CDR1 and CDR2 are MDHEN and SYDVKM. The V and J ends lost 5 bases and 7 bases, in that order; junction bases with no gene match: 4. The CDR3 reads CASSMTGGGGYTF. CDR3 nucleotide sequence: TGTGCCAGCAGTATGACAGGGGGCGGTGGCTACACCTTC.

The sample holds one count of this clone. At one boundary the junction diverges from the germline segment, which might be a read error. The chain carries TRBV19 and TRBJ2-7; no reliable D call. Germline CDR1 LNHDA, CDR2 SQIVND (reference sequence). This CDR3 is built from 13 residues. CDR3 loop: CASSIGDGYGQYF. The CDR3, as DNA: TGTGCCAGTAGTATAGGCGATGGTTACGGGCAGTACTTC.

This clone was detected once. The chain recombines TRBV13 with TRBJ2-7; possible D gene TRBD2, 6 bases. V was pared by 5 bases and J by 6 bases, with 17 bases between. Germline V gene sequence: CDR1 PRHDT, CDR2 FYEKMQ (reference sequence). The CDR3 is 14 residues long. The CDR3 DNA reads as TGTGCCAGCAGCCCCCCCGGGACTCCCCCCGAGCAGTACTTC. It translates to CASSPPGTPPEQYF.

The chain joins TRBV7-2 to TRBJ1-1; 9 nucleotides match TRBD1. J was trimmed by 10 bases and V by 5 bases; bases with no gene match: 8. The germline CDR1 and CDR2 sequences are SGHTA and FQGNSA. This CDR3 is 13 amino acids long. CDR3 nucleotides: TGTGCCAGCAGCATGGACAGGGGATTTGGAGCTTTCTTT. Amino acid sequence: CASSMDRGFGAFF.

The V gene is TRBV7-3, the J gene TRBJ1-1; TRBD1 is a possible D gene (5 bases). V was trimmed by 1 base and J by 4 bases, leaving 13 bases between them. This CDR3 region has 15 residues. Germline lookup yields CDR1 SGHTA and CDR2 FQGTGA. CDR3 amino acids: CASSLIPGQGTEAFF. The CDR3 DNA follows: TGTGCCAGCAGCTTAATCCCAGGTCAGGGCACTGAAGCTTTCTTT.

The gene calls are TRBV5-4 and TRBJ2-3; D might be TRBD1 (5 bases). The CDR3 consists of 13 residues. Germline V lookup: CDR1 SGHNT, CDR2 YYREEE (reference sequence). V lost 4 bases and J lost 4, with 10 bases in between. CDR3 amino acids: CASSLKGPDTQYF. CDR3 coding DNA: TGTGCCAGCAGCCTCAAGGGGCCAGATACGCAGTATTTT.

The chain carries TRBV18 and TRBJ2-5; D is unresolved. The CDR3 extends over 14 amino acids. Germline lookup yields CDR1 KGHSH and CDR2 LQKENI. The V end lost 3 bases, the J end lost 2 bases, and 10 bases lay between the germline ends. DNA of the CDR3: TGTGCCAGCTCACCGATAGAGACACAAGAGACCCAGTACTTC. Its protein is CASSPIETQETQYF.

V is TRBV20-1 and J is TRBJ1-5; no clear D gene. Per germline, CDR1 DFQATT and CDR2 SNEGSKA (reference sequence). The CDR3 extends over 11 amino acids. Trimming removed 6 bases from V and 3 bases from J, with 6 bases in between. CDR3 nucleotides: TGCAGTGCGGGTTACAATCAGCCCCAGCATTTT. This codes for CSAGYNQPQHF.

V and J are TRBV5-6 and TRBJ2-1; a possible D gene is TRBD1 (5 bases). V shed 0 bases and J shed 8 bases, with 15 bases lying between them. This CDR3 is built from 15 residues. Germline V lookup: CDR1 SGHDT, CDR2 YYEEEE. The DNA of the CDR3 is TGTGCCAGCAGCTTGGTCCAGGGCCTCGGCGATGAGCAGTTCTTC. The encoded protein is CASSLVQGLGDEQFF. The entire variable domain, with the rest obtained from reference TRBV5-6 and TRBJ2-1, is as follows: DAGVTQSPTHLIKTRGQQVTLRCSPKSGHDTVSWYQQALGQGPQFIFQYYEEEERQRGNFPDRFSGHQFPNYSSELNVNALLLGDSALYLCASSLVQGLGDEQFFGPGTRLTVL.

The rearrangement links TRBV5-6 to TRBJ2-7; TRBD1 is a possible D gene (6 bases). Per the germline V gene, CDR1 is SGHDT and CDR2 is YYEEEE. This CDR3 has 13 amino acids. Deletions cut 4 bases from V and 4 bases from J, with 12 bases between. The chain's CDR3 is CASSIRQAYEQYF. The CDR3 DNA follows: TGTGCCAGCAGCATCAGACAGGCTTACGAGCAGTACTTC.

J is TRBJ2-3 and V is TRBV6-1; D perhaps matches TRBD1 (5 bases). This CDR3 is built from 14 residues. Germline V CDR1 and CDR2: MNHNS, SASEGT. V shed 6 bases and J shed 2 bases, with 12 bases lying between them. CDR3 protein: CASSRALLTDTQYF. The CDR3 nucleotides are TGTGCCAGCAGCAGGGCCCTACTCACAGATACGCAGTATTTT.

The chain joins TRBV5-1 to TRBJ1-1, with D unclear. The length of the CDR3 is 15 residues. Trimming removed 7 bases from V and 1 base from J, with 17 bases in between. The germline gives CDR1 SGHRS, CDR2 YFSETQ. The CDR3 DNA follows: TGCGCCAGCCATGGAGGGAGATCTAGGAACACTGAAGCTTTCTTT. It yields the protein CASHGGRSRNTEAFF.

Ten or more counts support this clone. The chain employs TRBV11-2 and TRBJ1-1; D unclear. Trimming removed 1 base at V and 0 bases at J, with 3 bases between. CDR1 and CDR2 (germline): SGHAT, FQNNGV. The CDR3 totals 13 residues. The CDR3 coding sequence is TGTGCCAGCAGCTTAGTTCTGAACACTGAAGCTTTCTTT. This translates into CASSLVLNTEAFF. The complete variable domain, with remaining parts taken from reference TRBV11-2 and TRBJ1-1, reads EAGVAQSPRYKIIEKRQSVAFWCNPISGHATLYWYQQILGQGPKLLIQFQNNGVVDDSQLPKDRFSAERLKGVDSTLKIQPAKLEDSAVYLCASSLVLNTEAFFGQGTRLTVV.

The rearrangement joins TRBV7-6 to TRBJ1-2; the match to TRBD1 covers 8 bases. This CDR3 region has 13 residues. From germline, CDR1 is SGHVS and CDR2 FNYEAQ. Germline trimming cut 5 bases from V and 3 bases from J; bases unmatched to any gene: 2. CDR3 in amino acids: CASSPTGDYGYTF. In nucleotides, the CDR3 is TGTGCCAGCAGCCCGACAGGGGACTATGGCTACACCTTC. Full variable domain (outside the CDR3, taken from reference TRBV7-6 and TRBJ1-2): GAGVSQSPRYKVTKRGQDVALRCDPISGHVSLYWYRQALGQGPEFLTYFNYEAQQDKSGLPNDRFSAERPEGSISTLTIQRTEQRDSAMYRCASSPTGDYGYTFGSGTRLTVV.

This rearrangement joins TRBV4-3 to TRBJ2-1, with 8 positions matching TRBD2. The V gene's germline CDR1 is LGHNA and CDR2 YSLEER. The ends lost 0 bases at V and 16 bases at J; junction bases unmatched: 14. The CDR3 is made up of 15 amino acids. In nucleotides, the CDR3 is TGCGCCAGCAGCCAAGATCCTACCTTAGGGCGGGAGGTCTTCTTC. It yields the protein CASSQDPTLGREVFF.

V and J are TRBV9 and TRBJ1-2; 9 positions match TRBD1. The CDR3 runs 15 residues. V was clipped by 4 bases and J by 5 bases; unmatched bases: 9. Germline V gene sequence: CDR1 SGDLS, CDR2 YYNGEE. CDR3 coding DNA: TGTGCCAGCAGCAACCGGGACAGGGACTGGTATGGCTACACCTTC. It encodes CASSNRDRDWYGYTF.

This clone was found once. J is TRBJ2-2 and V is TRBV28; D is possibly TRBD1 (5 bases). The CDR3 totals 15 residues. The germline CDR1 and CDR2 sequences are MDHEN and SYDVKM. The V end was cut by 6 bases, the J end by 7 bases, with 18 bases between. The CDR3 DNA reads as TGTGCCAGCAGCCCGCCTAGGGGCCTGATCGGGGAGCTGTTTTTT. Residues: CASSPPRGLIGELFF.

The chain is built from TRBV7-2 and TRBJ2-7, with a weak D call TRBD1 (5 bases). The CDR3 sequence is 16 residues long. V gave up 1 base and J gave up 3 bases, with 16 bases separating them. Germline values: CDR1 SGHTA, CDR2 FQGNSA. Written as DNA, the CDR3 is TGTGCCAGCAGCTTAGGCCCAGGGCCAGAGTTCTACGAGCAGTACTTC. This sequence encodes CASSLGPGPEFYEQYF.